The rows below give T cell receptor beta chains drawn from one sample of a study of vaccination effects on CD4 cells after COVID-19. For these TCRs, the target antigens are not known. Here immunoSEQ multiplex PCR was the method, and the copy in TCRdb shows in-frame clones only, minus some. The profile shows around 41,000 clones, roughly 80% of them singletons. Here the sequenced sample was CD4+ T cells from PBMCs cultured without peptide, taken before COVID-19 vaccination. These receptor sequences come from a human donor who received a COVID-19 vaccine. CDR3s include the opening cysteine and the closing phenylalanine or tryptophan.

V gene	J gene	CDR3 protein
TRBV5-1	TRBJ2-2	CASSLRRQGANGELFF
TRBV25-1	TRBJ1-2	CASKGQGARPYGYTF
TRBV28	TRBJ2-5	CASRGPPLGTQYF
TRBV10-2	TRBJ1-5	CASSLRSQPQHF
TRBV2	TRBJ2-5	CASTPAGGQETQYF
TRBV29-1	TRBJ1-1	CSVGSGTANTEAFF
TRBV7-9	TRBJ1-1	CASSSLRVDLMNTEAFF
TRBV5-1	TRBJ2-5	CASSYSGGGTQYF
TRBV3-1/TRBV3-2	TRBJ1-1	CASSQTKEVAAFF
TRBV7-8	TRBJ2-6	CASSLGGLDFSGANVLTF
TRBV6-2/TRBV6-3	TRBJ1-6	CASSYSTPRGALHF
TRBV10-2	TRBJ1-2	CASSESWGGYTF
TRBV6-5	TRBJ1-1	CASNPRRGGMSEAFF
TRBV7-2	TRBJ2-1	CASSSLAGGPYEQFF
TRBV7-3	TRBJ2-2	CASSLTPGSGTGELFF
TRBV30	TRBJ2-6	CAWGPWTGANVLTF
TRBV9	TRBJ2-1	CASSVELTNEQFF
TRBV28	TRBJ2-3	CASEQGRGTDTQYF
TRBV7-7	TRBJ2-3	CASSARGPDTQYF
TRBV9	TRBJ2-5	CASSRTPDSQETQYF
TRBV6-5	TRBJ1-2	CASRTGGEYGYTF
TRBV4-3	TRBJ1-2	CASSQGAGTDSYGYTF
TRBV5-6	TRBJ2-3	CASSLLGTGGGSDTQYF
TRBV5-1	TRBJ2-5	CASSLDGEGETQYF
TRBV20-1	TRBJ1-5	CSASVGTGGANQPQHF
TRBV11-3	TRBJ1-1	CASSLIEDTEAFF
TRBV11-2	TRBJ2-3	CASSLDLTDTQYF
TRBV5-1	TRBJ2-3	CASSYNTDTQYF
TRBV27	TRBJ2-5	CASSSTTGLSRPETQYF
TRBV9	TRBJ1-3	CASSVMDSAGNTIYF
TRBV2	TRBJ1-5	CASSPFPKQPQHF
TRBV21-1	TRBJ2-6	CASSKGLERGANVLTF